What follows are 13 T cell receptor beta chains derived from one specimen sequenced in a study of T cells expressing NK-cell markers. Following a re-call of the 5' RACE reads, TCRdb has one entry per CDR3 protein and lacks DNA. The sample holds about 140,000 distinct CDR3 sequences. Sequencing was performed on blood T cells: a sorted CD56 or NKG2C T cell subset, CD4+ or CD8+ T cells, or bulk PBMC T cells (not recorded which). The origin of the receptors is a man between 18 and 29 years old in good health.

The V gene is TRBV15, the J gene TRBJ2-3. This CDR3 spans 15 amino acids. Germline CDR1 reads LNHNV; CDR2 reads YYDKDF (reference sequence). The CDR3 is CATRTPTASTDTQYF.

This chain uses TRBV12-3 or TRBV12-4 with TRBJ1-5. The CDR3 is 15 amino acids. The CDR3 loop reads CASSLATSSNQPQHF.

The chain links TRBV20-1 to TRBJ2-7; TCRdb returns TRBD2, unconfirmable since there is no DNA. The germline V gene encodes CDR1 DFQATT and CDR2 SNEGSKA (reference sequence). The CDR3 is made up of 15 amino acids. The CDR3 here is CSARPSRGTIYEQYF.

This chain's CDR3 is CPSSLTGIQEYGYTF. The chain carries TRBV18 and TRBJ1-2; TCRdb selects TRBD1, and the lack of DNA leaves this call unchecked. Germline V gene lookup returns CDR1 KGHSH and CDR2 LQKENI. The CDR3 covers 15 residues.

V usage is TRBV7-8 and J usage is TRBJ2-5; the D gene TCRdb calls, TRBD1, cannot be checked with no DNA. CDR3 size: 17 residues. The germline gives CDR1 SGHVS, CDR2 FQNEAQ. The CDR3: CASSRYWGRDRVETQYF.

The CDR3 loop is CASRKTGGPADTQYF. This chain uses TRBV27 with TRBJ2-3; TCRdb proposes TRBD2, but this gene call is untestable without DNA. The CDR3 spans 15 residues. CDR1 is MNHEY, CDR2 SMNVEV, per germline (reference sequence).

The chain links TRBV7-2 to TRBJ1-1; the TRBD1 assignment by TCRdb is unverifiable without DNA. The length of the CDR3 is 13 residues. Germline V gene lookup returns CDR1 SGHTA and CDR2 FQGNSA. CDR3 residues: CASSSGSLIEAFF.

This chain links TRBV5-1 with TRBJ2-7; lacking DNA, the TRBD2 call made by TCRdb goes unchecked. CDR1 and CDR2 (germline): SGHRS, YFSETQ. This CDR3 spans 15 amino acids. The CDR3: CASSPVSGSSYEQYF.

V is TRBV5-4 and J is TRBJ1-1; the TRBD1 assignment by TCRdb is unverifiable without DNA. The CDR3 is 14 residues long. Germline CDR1 and CDR2: SGHNT and YYREEE (reference sequence). CDR3 protein: CASSSGQGAGEAFF.

The rearrangement joins TRBV29-1 to TRBJ1-1. From germline, CDR1 is SQVTM and CDR2 ANQGSEA. The CDR3 length is 12 residues. The CDR3 is CSVEESATEAFF.

The rearrangement joins TRBV5-4 to TRBJ2-7; TCRdb returns TRBD1, unconfirmable since there is no DNA. The germline V gene has CDR1 SGHNT and CDR2 YYREEE (reference sequence). CDR3 length equals 15 residues. The CDR3 loop is CASSPDRGSSYEQYF.

The chain links TRBV6-1 to TRBJ1-5. This CDR3 is 18 amino acids long. The germline V gene encodes CDR1 MNHNS and CDR2 SASEGT. The CDR3 sequence: CASSPYTERSSGNQPQHF.

The chain links TRBV5-1 to TRBJ2-3. CDR3 length: 14 residues. Germline assignment: CDR1 SGHRS and CDR2 YFSETQ. CDR3 protein: CASSLGPGSDTQYF. Supplemented by reference TRBV5-1 and TRBJ2-3, the full variable domain reads KAGVTQTPRYLIKTRGQQVTLSCSPISGHRSVSWYQQTPGQGLQFLFEYFSETQRNKGNFPGRFSGRQFSNSRSEMNVSTLELGDSALYLCASSLGPGSDTQYFGPGTRLTVL.